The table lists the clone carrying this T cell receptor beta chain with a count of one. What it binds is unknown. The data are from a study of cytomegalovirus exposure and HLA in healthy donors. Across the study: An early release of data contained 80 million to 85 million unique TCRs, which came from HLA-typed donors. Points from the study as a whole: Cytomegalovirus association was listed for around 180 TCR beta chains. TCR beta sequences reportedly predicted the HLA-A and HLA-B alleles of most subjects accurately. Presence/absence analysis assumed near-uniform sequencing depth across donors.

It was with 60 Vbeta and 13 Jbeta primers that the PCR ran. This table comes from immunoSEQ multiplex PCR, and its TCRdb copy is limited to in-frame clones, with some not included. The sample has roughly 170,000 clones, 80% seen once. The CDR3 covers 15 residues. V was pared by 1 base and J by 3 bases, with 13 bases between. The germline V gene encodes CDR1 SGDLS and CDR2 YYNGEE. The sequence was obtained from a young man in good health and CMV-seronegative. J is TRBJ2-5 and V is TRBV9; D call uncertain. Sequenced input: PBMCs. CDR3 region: CASSVSPGGEETQYF. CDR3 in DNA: TGTGCCAGCAGCGTAAGCCCCGGCGGAGAAGAGACCCAGTACTTC.